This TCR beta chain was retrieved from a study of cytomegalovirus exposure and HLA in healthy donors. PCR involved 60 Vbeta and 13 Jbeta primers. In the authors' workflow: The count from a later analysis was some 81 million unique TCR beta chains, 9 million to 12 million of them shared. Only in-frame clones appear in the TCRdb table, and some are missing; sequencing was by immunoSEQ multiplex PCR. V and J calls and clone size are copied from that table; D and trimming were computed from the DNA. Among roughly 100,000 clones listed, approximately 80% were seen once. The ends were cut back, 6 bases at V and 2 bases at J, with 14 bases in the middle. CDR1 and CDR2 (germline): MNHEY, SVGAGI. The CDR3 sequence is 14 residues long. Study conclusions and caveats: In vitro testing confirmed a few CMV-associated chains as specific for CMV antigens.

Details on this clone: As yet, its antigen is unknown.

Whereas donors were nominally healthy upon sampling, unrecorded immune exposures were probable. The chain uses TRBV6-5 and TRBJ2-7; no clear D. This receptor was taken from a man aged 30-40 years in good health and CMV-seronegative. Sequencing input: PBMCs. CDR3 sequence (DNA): TGTGCCAGCAGCCCCGGGTCAGAGACCTACGAGCAGTACTTC. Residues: CASSPGSETYEQYF.